Sequencing of this T cell receptor beta chain was carried out in a study of blood T cell repertoires in COVID-19. On the study more broadly: PBMCs, B-cell-depleted T cells, or T cells were the source of the cDNA or gDNA that made up the material.

This CDR3 contains 15 residues. Looked up from germline, CDR1 is WSHSY and CDR2 is SAAADI. V dropped 6 bases and J dropped 7; count of bases not matched to a gene: 9. In the authors' workflow: Reference gene primer amplification gave estimated nucleated cell counts. Some clones are missing from TCRdb's copy, which holds only in-frame ones; the method was immunoSEQ multiplex PCR. Clonal size and the V and J genes are those of that table, whereas D and trimming came from the DNA. The table records roughly 200,000 clones, around 84% of them present only once. The clonotype was recovered from a man older than 75 with acute or convalescent COVID-19. The rearrangement links TRBV10-2 to TRBJ2-3, with 11 positions matching TRBD2. Sequenced: peripheral blood. CDR3: CASRAEGTSGHTQYF. The CDR3 DNA reads TGCGCCAGCAGGGCGGAAGGGACTAGCGGCCATACGCAGTATTTT.